The 2 T cell receptor beta chains reported below all come from one sample, sequenced in a study of blood T cell repertoires in COVID-19. The method was immunoSEQ multiplex PCR; TCRdb's version includes in-frame clones alone and lacks a portion of them. The sample shows approximately 170,000 clones, 84% of them seen only once. The sample comprised PBMCs or T cells enriched from blood (not recorded which). All receptors come from a man aged 50 to 60 who had recovered from COVID-19.

Here the CDR3 DNA reads TGTGCCACCAGTGGTTCGCAGGGGACTAAAGAGACCCAGTACTTC. This translates into CATSGSQGTKETQYF. This sequence joins TRBV24-1 and TRBJ2-5; D might be TRBD2 (7 bases). This CDR3 region has 15 residues. Deletions cut 5 bases from V and 3 bases from J, with 15 bases between. CDR1 is KGHDR and CDR2 is SFDVKD in the germline V gene.

This clone was seen a single time. One end of the junction does not line up with germline, which may come from a read error. This chain uses TRBV7-7 with TRBJ2-7, with 11 bases matching TRBD2. Germline V gene lookup returns CDR1 SSHAT and CDR2 FNYEAQ (reference sequence). The CDR3 spans 15 residues. The CDR3 sequence is CASSPGTSGTYEQYF. In DNA, the CDR3 is TGTGCTAGCAGCCCCGGGACTAGCGGTACCTACGAGCAGTACTTC. Full variable domain (remainder filled in from reference TRBV7-7 and TRBJ2-7): GAGVSQSPRYKVTKRGQDVTLRCDPISSHATLYWYQQALGQGPEFLTYFNYEAQPDKSGLPSDRFSAERPEGSISTLTIQRTEQRDSAMYRCASSPGTSGTYEQYFGPGTRLTVT.